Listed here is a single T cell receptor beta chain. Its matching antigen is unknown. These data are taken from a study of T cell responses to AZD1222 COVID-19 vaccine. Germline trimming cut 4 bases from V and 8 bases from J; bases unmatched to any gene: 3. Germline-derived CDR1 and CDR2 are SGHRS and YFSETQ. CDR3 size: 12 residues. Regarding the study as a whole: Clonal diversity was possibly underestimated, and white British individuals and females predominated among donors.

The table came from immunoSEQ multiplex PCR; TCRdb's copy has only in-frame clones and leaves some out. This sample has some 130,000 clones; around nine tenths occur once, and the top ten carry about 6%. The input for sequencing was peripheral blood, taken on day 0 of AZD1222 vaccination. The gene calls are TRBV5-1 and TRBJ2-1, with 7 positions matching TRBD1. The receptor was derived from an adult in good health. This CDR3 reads CASSAQGYEQFF. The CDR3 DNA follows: TGCGCCAGCAGCGCACAGGGGTATGAGCAGTTCTTC.